The entry below gives a single T cell receptor (beta chain) sequence along with its context. The repertoire was sequenced with immunoSEQ multiplex PCR; TCRdb's copy has only in-frame clones and lacks some. The sample lists fewer than 35,000 clones, more than 85% occurring once. The data are from a study of T cell responses to AZD1222 COVID-19 vaccine. This sample comprised peripheral blood, obtained on day 0 of AZD1222 vaccination. This TCR derives from an adult in good health.

The CDR3 is CASSLPLGSFNEQFF. In DNA form, the CDR3 reads TGTGCCAGCAGCTTACCTTTGGGTAGTTTCAATGAGCAGTTCTTC. V is TRBV7-9 and J is TRBJ2-1; no firm D call. V was trimmed by 2 bases and J by 6 bases, leaving 14 bases between them. Germline V lookup: CDR1 SEHNR, CDR2 FQNEAQ (reference sequence). The CDR3 sequence is 15 residues long.